The rows below give T cell receptor beta chains drawn from one sample of a study of cytomegalovirus exposure and HLA in healthy donors. Assay used: immunoSEQ multiplex PCR; TCRdb lists only in-frame clones, some missing. The repertoire has 130,000 to 150,000 clones, over 60% of them found once; the top ten carry 2% to 2.5%. The sample taken for sequencing was PBMCs. The receptors shown here come from a man aged 35 to 55 in good health and CMV-seronegative. Each CDR3 is given with its conserved first and last residue. A D gene is named only where the DNA matches it firmly. A row's size may be missing; if present it is once, few, many or a size class.

CDR3 protein,CDR3 DNA,D gene,J gene,clone size,V gene
CASSLGQGPAGLFF,TGTGCCAGCAGTTTAGGGCAGGGCCCCGCGGGGCTGTTTTTT,-,TRBJ1-4,-,TRBV27
CASSVDSLPYEQYF,TGCGCCAGCAGCGTGGACAGCCTACCCTACGAGCAGTACTTC,-,TRBJ2-7,few,TRBV5-1
CASSPERASGANVLTF,TGTGCCAGCTCACCAGAGCGCGCCTCTGGGGCCAACGTCCTGACTTTC,-,TRBJ2-6,-,TRBV18
CASSRNRGYGYTF,TGTGCCAGCAGTCGGAACAGGGGCTATGGCTACACCTTC,TRBD1,TRBJ1-2,once,TRBV6-5
CASSEHRESEGYTF,TGCGCCAGCAGTGAACACAGGGAATCTGAGGGCTACACCTTC,-,TRBJ1-2,-,TRBV10-2
CASSISSGRESKQYF,TGTGCCAGCTCAATTTCTAGCGGGAGGGAATCGAAGCAGTACTTC,TRBD2,TRBJ2-7,-,TRBV18
CASSAATQGYEQYF,TGTGCCAGCAGCGCGGCGACACAAGGCTACGAGCAGTACTTC,-,TRBJ2-7,-,TRBV9
CASSRQGQGKKTQYF,TGTGCCAGCAGTCGACAGGGACAGGGAAAGAAGACCCAGTACTTC,TRBD1,TRBJ2-5,-,TRBV27
CASSVGPTGGYTGELFF,TGTGCCAGTAGTGTCGGACCAACAGGGGGCTACACCGGGGAGCTGTTTTTT,TRBD1,TRBJ2-2,once,TRBV19
CASSRGRDRGKTEAFF,TGCGCCAGCAGCCGGGGGCGGGACAGGGGGAAGACTGAAGCTTTCTTT,TRBD1,TRBJ1-1,-,TRBV4-1
CASSLGQYNEQFF,TGTGCCAGCAGCCTGGGACAATACAATGAGCAGTTCTTC,-,TRBJ2-1,-,TRBV7-9
CSGGQAYEQYF,TGCAGCGGTGGACAGGCCTACGAGCAGTACTTC,TRBD1,TRBJ2-7,-,TRBV29-1
CAWKTPYAGNTIYF,TGTGCCTGGAAGACACCTTACGCTGGAAACACCATATATTTT,-,TRBJ1-3,-,TRBV30
CASSFSRTSYNEQFF,TGTGCCAGCAGCTTTTCGAGGACTAGCTACAATGAGCAGTTCTTC,TRBD2,TRBJ2-1,-,TRBV5-8
CATSRTGQNQETQYF,TGTGCCACCAGCAGAACCGGACAGAACCAAGAGACCCAGTACTTC,-,TRBJ2-5,-,TRBV15
CASTVIGTGGQPQHF,TGTGCCAGCACCGTTATCGGGACCGGGGGTCAGCCCCAGCATTTT,-,TRBJ1-5,-,TRBV2
CASSQAVTSGGGLNTGELFF,TGTGCCAGCAGCCAAGCTGTGACTAGCGGGGGGGGATTAAACACCGGGGAGCTGTTTTTT,TRBD2,TRBJ2-2,-,TRBV4-2
CATSRDQGGNSPLHF,TGTGCCACCAGCAGAGATCAGGGGGGTAATTCACCCCTCCACTTT,TRBD1,TRBJ1-6,-,TRBV15
CASSTRQGWGTQYF,TGTGCCAGCAGCACAAGACAGGGCTGGGGGACCCAGTACTTC,TRBD1,TRBJ2-5,-,TRBV9
CASSSHPGANTGELFF,TGTGCCAGCAGCTCCCACCCGGGGGCGAACACCGGGGAGCTGTTTTTT,-,TRBJ2-2,-,TRBV7-9
CASSRAFLGGGSYNEQFF,TGCGCCAGCAGCCGTGCGTTTCTCGGGGGGGGCTCCTACAATGAGCAGTTCTTC,TRBD2,TRBJ2-1,-,TRBV4-1
CASSRRDRGDRTEAFF,TGTGCCAGTAGTAGGAGGGACAGGGGAGATCGTACTGAAGCTTTCTTT,TRBD1,TRBJ1-1,-,TRBV19
CASSTGTGGMYEQYF,TGTGCCAGTAGTACCGGGACAGGGGGTATGTACGAGCAGTACTTC,TRBD1,TRBJ2-7,few,TRBV19
CSVERGSGGYNEQFF,TGCAGCGTTGAAAGGGGTAGCGGGGGGTACAATGAGCAGTTCTTC,TRBD2,TRBJ2-1,-,TRBV29-1
CASSSLWFRNNEQFF,TGTGCCAGCAGCTCCCTTTGGTTCAGGAACAATGAGCAGTTCTTC,-,TRBJ2-1,-,TRBV7-9
CASRNRDTNTEAFF,TGTGCCAGCAGAAACCGGGACACGAACACTGAAGCTTTCTTT,-,TRBJ1-1,-,TRBV6-7
CSAGTEINTEAFF,TGCAGCGCCGGGACAGAGATTAACACTGAAGCTTTCTTT,TRBD1,TRBJ1-1,few,TRBV29-1
CARSDRDRGTEAFF,TGCGCCAGATCGGACAGGGATAGGGGCACTGAAGCTTTCTTT,TRBD1,TRBJ1-1,-,TRBV4-3
CASSPRGGSNTEAFF,TGTGCCAGCAGCCCACGGGGGGGATCGAACACTGAAGCTTTCTTT,-,TRBJ1-1,-,TRBV7-6
CASSQSEGAVTEAFF,TGCGCCAGCAGCCAATCTGAGGGGGCGGTCACTGAAGCTTTCTTT,TRBD1,TRBJ1-1,-,TRBV4-1
CASSQSDTEQYF,TGCGCCAGCAGCCAAAGCGATACCGAGCAGTACTTC,-,TRBJ2-7,-,TRBV4-1
CASSPYLISTGMATGELFF,TGTGCCAGCAGCCCGTACCTCATTTCCACAGGGATGGCCACCGGGGAGCTGTTTTTT,-,TRBJ2-2,-,TRBV11-3
CASSEVAGETQYF,TGTGCCAGCAGTGAAGTCGCGGGGGAGACCCAGTACTTC,-,TRBJ2-5,-,TRBV2
CASSLRPGGTSADTQYF,TGTGCCAGCAGCCTTCGGCCGGGGGGGACCTCCGCAGATACGCAGTATTTT,-,TRBJ2-3,-,TRBV21-1
CASSVSPGGLYNEQFF,TGTGCCAGCAGCGTATCCCCCGGGGGGCTATACAATGAGCAGTTCTTC,-,TRBJ2-1,-,TRBV9
CASSLTTVMAGTQYF,TGTGCCAGCAGCTTAACGACGGTAATGGCGGGAACCCAGTACTTC,-,TRBJ2-5,-,TRBV7-2
CASRTAGTGDQPQHF,TGTGCCAGCAGAACTGCCGGGACAGGGGATCAGCCCCAGCATTTT,TRBD1,TRBJ1-5,few,TRBV6-6
CASRFAVDTGELFF,TGTGCCAGTAGGTTCGCAGTGGACACCGGGGAGCTGTTTTTT,-,TRBJ2-2,-,TRBV19
CASSSPAGTGNEQYF,TGTGCCAGCAGTTCACCCGCCGGGACAGGGAACGAGCAGTACTTC,TRBD1,TRBJ2-7,once,TRBV28
CASSVGTANNEQFF,TGTGCCAGCAGCGTCGGGACAGCAAACAATGAGCAGTTCTTC,TRBD1,TRBJ2-1,-,TRBV7-2
CAWTEGSDYEQYF,TGTGCCTGGACCGAAGGGAGTGACTACGAGCAGTACTTC,-,TRBJ2-7,-,TRBV30
CSVVTGDTDTQYF,TGCAGCGTAGTGACAGGGGACACAGATACGCAGTATTTT,TRBD1,TRBJ2-3,-,TRBV29-1
CASSAEGATNEKLFF,TGTGCCAGCAGCGCAGAGGGGGCAACTAATGAAAAACTGTTTTTT,-,TRBJ1-4,-,TRBV5-4
CAIGQPVTEAFF,TGTGCCATCGGACAGCCTGTCACTGAAGCTTTCTTT,-,TRBJ1-1,-,TRBV6-6
CASSLKTYGYTF,TGTGCCAGCAGTTTGAAGACATATGGCTACACCTTC,-,TRBJ1-2,-,TRBV28